Listed below are T cell receptor beta chains from one sample, sequenced in a study of blood T cell repertoires in COVID-19. Data came from immunoSEQ multiplex PCR; TCRdb stores just in-frame clones and leaves some out. The sample contains 150,000 to 200,000 clones, approximately 88% of which appear only once. Source material: PBMCs or T cells enriched from blood (not recorded which). All receptors come from a woman aged 55-75 years who had recovered from COVID-19. Each CDR3 is given with its conserved first and last residue. The order of the fields is CDR3 protein, CDR3 DNA, J gene, V gene, clone size, CDR3 length, D gene. A D gene is named only where the DNA matches it firmly. Clone size appears in some rows only: once, few, many, or a class for an expanded clone.

cdr3_aa: CASSFQGGSGNTIYF
cdr3_nt: TGTGCCAGCAGTTTTCAAGGGGGCTCTGGAAACACCATATATTTT
j_call: TRBJ1-3
v_call: TRBV28
clone_size: -
cdr3_length: 15
d_call: -

cdr3_aa: CASSISGLSNQPQHF
cdr3_nt: TGTGCCAGTAGTATTTCAGGGTTGAGCAATCAGCCCCAGCATTTT
j_call: TRBJ1-5
v_call: TRBV19
clone_size: -
cdr3_length: 15
d_call: -

cdr3_aa: CATSRFGAGELFF
cdr3_nt: TGTGCCACCAGCAGATTCGGAGCCGGGGAGCTGTTTTTT
j_call: TRBJ2-2
v_call: TRBV15
clone_size: -
cdr3_length: 13
d_call: -

cdr3_aa: CATHRGGEAFF
cdr3_nt: TGTGCCACTCACAGGGGAGGTGAAGCTTTCTTT
j_call: TRBJ1-1
v_call: TRBV2
clone_size: few
cdr3_length: 11
d_call: TRBD1

cdr3_aa: CASSLVRGYTEAFF
cdr3_nt: TGTGCCAGCAGCTTAGTACGCGGATACACTGAAGCTTTCTTT
j_call: TRBJ1-1
v_call: TRBV7-2
clone_size: -
cdr3_length: 14
d_call: -

cdr3_aa: CASSYEIPATNEKLFF
cdr3_nt: TGTGCCAGCAGTTACGAGATCCCCGCAACTAATGAAAAACTGTTTTTT
j_call: TRBJ1-4
v_call: TRBV6-5
clone_size: -
cdr3_length: 16
d_call: -

cdr3_aa: CASSISGGALNTQYF
cdr3_nt: TGTGCCAGTAGTATCTCGGGGGGGGCCCTAAATACGCAGTATTTT
j_call: TRBJ2-3
v_call: TRBV19
clone_size: once
cdr3_length: 15
d_call: TRBD2

cdr3_aa: CASNSNYGYTF
cdr3_nt: TGTGCCAGTAACTCAAACTATGGCTACACCTTC
j_call: TRBJ1-2
v_call: TRBV19
clone_size: -
cdr3_length: 11
d_call: -

cdr3_aa: CASSLGDRPTGELFF
cdr3_nt: TGTGCCAGCAGTTTAGGGGACAGGCCCACCGGGGAGCTGTTTTTT
j_call: TRBJ2-2
v_call: TRBV28
clone_size: -
cdr3_length: 15
d_call: TRBD1

cdr3_aa: CASSITTGSSGNTIYF
cdr3_nt: TGTGCCAGCAGCATCACGACAGGTTCCTCTGGAAACACCATATATTTT
j_call: TRBJ1-3
v_call: TRBV9
clone_size: -
cdr3_length: 16
d_call: -

cdr3_aa: CASRLASYNEQFF
cdr3_nt: TGCGCCAGCAGACTAGCGTCGTACAATGAGCAGTTCTTC
j_call: TRBJ2-1
v_call: TRBV10-2
clone_size: once
cdr3_length: 13
d_call: TRBD2

cdr3_aa: CASSLESGNQPQHF
cdr3_nt: TGTGCCAGCAGCTTGGAATCGGGCAATCAGCCCCAGCATTTT
j_call: TRBJ1-5
v_call: TRBV5-5
clone_size: -
cdr3_length: 14
d_call: -

cdr3_aa: CAKRGGDYNEQFF
cdr3_nt: TGTGCCAAAAGGGGGGGAGATTACAATGAGCAGTTCTTC
j_call: TRBJ2-1
v_call: TRBV24-1
clone_size: -
cdr3_length: 13
d_call: -